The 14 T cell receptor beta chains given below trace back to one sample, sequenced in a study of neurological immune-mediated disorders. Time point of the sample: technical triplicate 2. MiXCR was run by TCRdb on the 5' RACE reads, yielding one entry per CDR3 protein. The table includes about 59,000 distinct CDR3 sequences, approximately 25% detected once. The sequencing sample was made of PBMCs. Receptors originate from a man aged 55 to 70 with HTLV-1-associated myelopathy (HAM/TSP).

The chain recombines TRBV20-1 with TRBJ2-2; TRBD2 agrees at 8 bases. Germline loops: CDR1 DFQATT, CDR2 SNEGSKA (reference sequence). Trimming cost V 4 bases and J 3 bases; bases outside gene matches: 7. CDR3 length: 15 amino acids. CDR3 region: CSAKSGSVDTGELFF. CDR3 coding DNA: TGCAGTGCTAAAAGCGGGAGTGTGGACACCGGGGAGCTGTTTTTT.

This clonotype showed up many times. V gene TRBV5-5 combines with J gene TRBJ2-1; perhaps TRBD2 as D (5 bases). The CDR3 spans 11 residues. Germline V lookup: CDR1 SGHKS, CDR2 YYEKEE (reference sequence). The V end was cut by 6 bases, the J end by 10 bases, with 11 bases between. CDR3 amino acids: CASMYSGEQFF. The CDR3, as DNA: TGTGCCAGCATGTACTCGGGGGAGCAGTTCTTC.

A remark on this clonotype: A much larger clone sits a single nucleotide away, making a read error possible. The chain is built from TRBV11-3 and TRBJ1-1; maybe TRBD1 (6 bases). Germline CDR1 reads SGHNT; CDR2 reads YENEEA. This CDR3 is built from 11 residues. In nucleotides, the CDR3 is TGTGCCAGCTGCAGGGACACGGAAGCTTTCTTT. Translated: CASCRDTEAFF. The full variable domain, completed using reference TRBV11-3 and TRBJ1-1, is EAGVVQSPRYKIIEKKQPVAFWCNPISGHNTLYWYLQNLGQGPELLIRYENEEAVDDSQLPKDRFSAERLKGVDSTLKIQPAELGDSAVYLCASCRDTEAFFGQGTRLTVV.

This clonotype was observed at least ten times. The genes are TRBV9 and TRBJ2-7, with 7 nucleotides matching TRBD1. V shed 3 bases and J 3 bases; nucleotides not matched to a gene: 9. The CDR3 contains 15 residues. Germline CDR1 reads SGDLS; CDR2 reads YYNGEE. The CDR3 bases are TGTGCCAGCAGCGCAACAGGGGATGCGGGCTACGAGCAGTACTTC. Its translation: CASSATGDAGYEQYF.

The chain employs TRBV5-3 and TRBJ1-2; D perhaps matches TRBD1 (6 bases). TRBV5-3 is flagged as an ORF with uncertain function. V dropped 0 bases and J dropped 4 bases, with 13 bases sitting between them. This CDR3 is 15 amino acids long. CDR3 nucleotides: TGTGCCAGAAGCTTGGAGGGGGAGAAGGGCTATGGCTACACCTTC. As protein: CARSLEGEKGYGYTF.

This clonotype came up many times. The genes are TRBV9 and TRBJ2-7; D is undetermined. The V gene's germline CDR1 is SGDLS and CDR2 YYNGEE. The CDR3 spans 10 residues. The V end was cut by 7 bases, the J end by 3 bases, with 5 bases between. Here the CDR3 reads CASGDYEQYF. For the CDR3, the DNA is TGTGCCAGCGGAGACTACGAGCAGTACTTC.

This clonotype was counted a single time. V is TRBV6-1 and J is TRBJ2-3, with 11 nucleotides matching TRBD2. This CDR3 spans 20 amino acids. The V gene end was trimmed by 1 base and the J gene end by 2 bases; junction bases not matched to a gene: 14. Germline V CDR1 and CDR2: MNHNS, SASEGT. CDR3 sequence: CASSEELIPGLAAPTDTQYF. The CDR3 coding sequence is TGTGCCAGCAGTGAAGAGCTAATCCCGGGACTAGCGGCCCCCACAGATACGCAGTATTTT.

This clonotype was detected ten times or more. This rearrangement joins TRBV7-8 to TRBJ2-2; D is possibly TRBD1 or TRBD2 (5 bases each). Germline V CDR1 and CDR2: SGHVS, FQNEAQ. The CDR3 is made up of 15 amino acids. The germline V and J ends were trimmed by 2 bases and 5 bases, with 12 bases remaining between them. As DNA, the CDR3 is TGTGCCAGCAGCTTACAGGACTGGGGGACCGGGGAGCTGTTTTTT. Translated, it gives CASSLQDWGTGELFF.

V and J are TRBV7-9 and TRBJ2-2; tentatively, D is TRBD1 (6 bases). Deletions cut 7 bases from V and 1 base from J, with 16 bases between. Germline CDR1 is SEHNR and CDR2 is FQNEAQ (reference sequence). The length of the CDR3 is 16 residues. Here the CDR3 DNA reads TGTGCCAGCATCAATCCCTGGACAGAGAACACCGGGGAGCTGTTTTTT. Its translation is CASINPWTENTGELFF.

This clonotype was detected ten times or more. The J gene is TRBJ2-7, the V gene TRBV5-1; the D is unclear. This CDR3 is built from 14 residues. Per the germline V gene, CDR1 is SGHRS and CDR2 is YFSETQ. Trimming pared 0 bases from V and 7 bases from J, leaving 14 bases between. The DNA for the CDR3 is TGCGCCAGCAGCTTGGGCCCAGAGCAATTGGAGCAGTACTTC. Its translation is CASSLGPEQLEQYF.

CDR3 amino acids: CSVAELTDTQYF. Here the CDR3 DNA reads TGCAGCGTTGCGGAACTCACAGATACGCAGTATTTT. The rearrangement uses TRBV29-1 and TRBJ2-3; D is uncertain. The CDR3 has 12 amino acids. Germline CDR1 reads SQVTM; CDR2 reads ANQGSEA. V lost 4 bases and J lost 2, with 7 bases in between.

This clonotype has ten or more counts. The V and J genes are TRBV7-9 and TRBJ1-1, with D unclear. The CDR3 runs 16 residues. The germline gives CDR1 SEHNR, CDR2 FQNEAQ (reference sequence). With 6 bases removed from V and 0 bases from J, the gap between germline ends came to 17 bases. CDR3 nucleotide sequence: TGTGCCAGCAGTCCAGAGCAACCCGGGGTGAACACTGAAGCTTTCTTT. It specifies CASSPEQPGVNTEAFF.

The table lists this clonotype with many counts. The CDR3 is CASSFTGLYEQYF. The CDR3 DNA reads TGTGCCAGCAGCTTTACGGGGCTCTACGAGCAGTACTTC. The chain couples TRBV27 to TRBJ2-7; D assignment may be TRBD1 or TRBD2 (5 bases each). The germline V gene has CDR1 MNHEY and CDR2 SMNVEV (reference sequence). The V and J ends lost 6 bases and 3 bases respectively, with 12 bases between them. The CDR3 consists of 13 residues.

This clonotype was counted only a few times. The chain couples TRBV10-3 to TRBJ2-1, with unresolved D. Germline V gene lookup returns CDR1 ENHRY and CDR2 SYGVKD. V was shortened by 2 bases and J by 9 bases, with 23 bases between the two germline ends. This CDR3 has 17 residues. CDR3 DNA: TGTGCCATCAGTGAGCCGAACATGGACCCCCGGATGATTGAGCAGTTCTTC. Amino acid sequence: CAISEPNMDPRMIEQFF.